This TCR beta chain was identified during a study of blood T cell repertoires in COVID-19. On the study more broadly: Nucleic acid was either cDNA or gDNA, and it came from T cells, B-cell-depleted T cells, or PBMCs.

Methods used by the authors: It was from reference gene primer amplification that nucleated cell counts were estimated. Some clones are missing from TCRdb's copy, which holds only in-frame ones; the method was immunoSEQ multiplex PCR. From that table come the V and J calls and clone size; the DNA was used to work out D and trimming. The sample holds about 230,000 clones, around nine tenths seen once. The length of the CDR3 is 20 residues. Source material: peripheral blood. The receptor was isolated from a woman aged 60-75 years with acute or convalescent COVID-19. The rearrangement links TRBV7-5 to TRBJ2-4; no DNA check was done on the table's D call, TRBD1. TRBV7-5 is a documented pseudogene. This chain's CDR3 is CARSRAGGQGRNAAKNIQYF. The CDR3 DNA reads TGTGCCAGAAGCCGAGCCGGAGGACAGGGGAGGAATGCGGCCAAAAACATTCAGTACTTC.